A selection of T cell receptor beta chains follows, all from one sample in a study of blood T cell repertoires in COVID-19. Clones were read by immunoSEQ multiplex PCR, and TCRdb kept only the in-frame ones, dropping some. The sample has more than 300,000 clones, approximately 90% seen once; the top ten hold about 1.2%. Sequencing input: PBMCs or T cells enriched from blood (not recorded which). The receptors were sampled from a woman aged 18-30 years who had recovered from COVID-19. The CDR3 runs from the conserved cysteine through the conserved F or W. D genes are given only for firm matches. Rows give clone size only sometimes, using once, few, many, or a class for an expanded clone.

clone_size j_call d_call v_call cdr3_aa cdr3_nt
once TRBJ1-2 . TRBV9 CASSYRGGEGYTF TGTGCCAGCAGCTATCGAGGGGGGGAAGGCTACACCTTC
. TRBJ2-7 TRBD2 TRBV11-2 CASSSGGYEQYF TGTGCCAGTTCTAGCGGAGGCTACGAGCAGTACTTC
. TRBJ2-1 TRBD2 TRBV7-2 CASSARILAGGPDHNEQFF TGTGCCAGCAGCGCTCGTATACTAGCGGGGGGCCCAGATCACAATGAGCAGTTCTTC
few TRBJ1-5 . TRBV27 CASSLLGGDQPQHF TGTGCCAGCAGTTTATTGGGGGGGGATCAGCCCCAGCATTTT
. TRBJ2-7 . TRBV6-2/TRBV6-3 CASSQGALVLYEQYF TGTGCCAGCAGTCAAGGCGCTCTAGTTCTGTACGAGCAGTACTTC
. TRBJ1-2 TRBD1 TRBV19 CASSFPGTGKKAYTF TGTGCCAGTAGTTTCCCCGGGACAGGGAAAAAGGCCTACACCTTC
. TRBJ2-2 TRBD1 TRBV9 CASTTDRGLYTGELFF TGTGCCAGCACAACGGACAGGGGGCTTTACACCGGGGAGCTGTTTTTT
. TRBJ2-1 . TRBV16 CASSLRGINNEQFF TGTGCCAGCTCTTTGAGGGGGATAAACAATGAGCAGTTCTTC
. TRBJ2-5 TRBD2 TRBV19 CASSIKGLAGIYSQETQYF TGTGCCAGTAGTATCAAAGGACTAGCGGGGATATACAGCCAAGAGACCCAGTACTTC
. TRBJ2-1 . TRBV7-3 CASSQTGNEQFF TGTGCCAGCAGCCAGACGGGGAATGAGCAGTTCTTC
. TRBJ1-2 . TRBV6-1 CASSDGANYGYTF TGTGCCAGCAGTGACGGAGCTAACTATGGCTACACCTTC
. TRBJ1-6 TRBD1 TRBV5-6 CASRLTNRGNSPLHF TGTGCCAGCAGGCTAACAAACAGGGGTAATTCACCCCTCCACTTT
. TRBJ2-1 TRBD2 TRBV2 CASGTLAGDSYNEQFF TGTGCCAGCGGTACCCTAGCGGGGGATTCCTACAATGAGCAGTTCTTC
. TRBJ2-3 TRBD2 TRBV25-1 CASSDGGGGNTDTQYF TGTGCCAGCAGTGATGGCGGGGGGGGGAACACAGATACGCAGTATTTT
. TRBJ2-4 TRBD2 TRBV7-3 CASSLSGGAAKNIQYF TGTGCCAGCAGCTTAAGCGGGGGGGCCGCCAAAAACATTCAGTACTTC
. TRBJ2-7 . TRBV6-2/TRBV6-3 CASSFPEGVSYEQYF TGTGCCAGCAGTTTTCCCGAGGGGGTCTCCTACGAGCAGTACTTC
. TRBJ1-3 . TRBV6-5 CASSYSTGNTIYF TGTGCCAGCAGTTACTCTACTGGAAACACCATATATTTT
once TRBJ1-1 TRBD1 TRBV5-1 CASSSRQGMNTEAFF TGCGCCAGCAGCAGTCGACAGGGAATGAACACTGAAGCTTTCTTT
. TRBJ2-5 TRBD1 TRBV27 CASRVRGQAGLETQYF TGTGCCAGCAGAGTGCGGGGACAGGCAGGTCTGGAGACCCAGTACTTC
. TRBJ2-4 . TRBV21-1 CASSVWGGPQYF TGTGCCAGCAGCGTATGGGGCGGTCCTCAGTACTTC
. TRBJ1-2 TRBD1 TRBV5-1 CASSLEGQGYYGYTF TGCGCCAGCAGCTTGGAAGGACAGGGCTACTATGGCTACACCTTC
. TRBJ1-1 . TRBV29-1 CSVAGGVNTEAFF TGCAGCGTCGCAGGAGGGGTGAACACTGAAGCTTTCTTT
. TRBJ1-5 TRBD1 TRBV19 CASSDPNWDRGFNQPQHF TGTGCCAGTAGTGACCCAAACTGGGACAGGGGATTCAATCAGCCCCAGCATTTT
. TRBJ2-3 . TRBV7-3 CASSKGGAPDTQYF TGTGCCAGCAGCAAAGGGGGGGCCCCCGATACGCAGTATTTT
. TRBJ1-4 . TRBV9 CASSGRMRRSEKLFF TGTGCCAGCAGCGGTCGTATGAGGCGGAGTGAAAAACTGTTTTTT
. TRBJ2-2 TRBD1 TRBV4-1 CASSQDHTGDTGELFF TGCGCCAGCAGCCAAGATCATACAGGGGACACCGGGGAGCTGTTTTTT
. TRBJ1-6 . TRBV5-5 CASSLAPGDSPLHF TGTGCCAGCAGCTTGGCCCCCGGGGATTCACCCCTCCACTTT
. TRBJ2-7 TRBD1 TRBV10-3 CAISDSMGQGYEQYF TGTGCCATCAGTGATAGCATGGGACAGGGTTACGAGCAGTACTTC
. TRBJ1-3 . TRBV3-1/TRBV3-2 CASSQRTAGNTIYF TGTGCCAGCAGCCAACGGACAGCTGGAAACACCATATATTTT
once TRBJ2-2 TRBD1 TRBV5-6 CASSFGQGEGGELFF TGTGCCAGCAGCTTTGGGCAGGGGGAAGGCGGGGAGCTGTTTTTT
. TRBJ2-7 . TRBV5-1 CASSLEGGGLSYEQYF TGCGCCAGCAGCTTGGAAGGGGGTGGCCTCTCCTACGAGCAGTACTTC
. TRBJ1-2 TRBD1 TRBV7-9 CASSARDREYYGYTF TGTGCCAGCAGCGCCCGGGACAGAGAGTACTATGGCTACACCTTC
. TRBJ1-2 . TRBV12-2 CASRLGGLNYGYTF TGTGCAAGTCGCTTAGGGGGGCTTAACTATGGCTACACCTTC
. TRBJ2-5 . TRBV28 CASSLRYRAQETQYF TGTGCCAGCAGTTTAAGATACAGGGCACAAGAGACCCAGTACTTC
. TRBJ2-5 . TRBV4-1 CASSQASGFLQETQYF TGCGCCAGCAGCCAAGCATCGGGGTTCCTCCAAGAGACCCAGTACTTC